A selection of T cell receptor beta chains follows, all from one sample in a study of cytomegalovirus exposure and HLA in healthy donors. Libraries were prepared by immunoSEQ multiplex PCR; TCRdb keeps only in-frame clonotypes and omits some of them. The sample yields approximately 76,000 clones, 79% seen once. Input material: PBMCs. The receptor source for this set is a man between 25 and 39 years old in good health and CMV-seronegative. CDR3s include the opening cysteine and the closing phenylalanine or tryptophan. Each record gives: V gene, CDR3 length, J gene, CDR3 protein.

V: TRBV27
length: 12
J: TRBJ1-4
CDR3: CASSWQGGALFF

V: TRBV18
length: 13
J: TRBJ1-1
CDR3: CASSPPGVGEAFF

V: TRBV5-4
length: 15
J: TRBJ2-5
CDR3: CASSSGLAGGETQYF

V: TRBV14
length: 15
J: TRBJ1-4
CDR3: CASSPQRATNEKLFF

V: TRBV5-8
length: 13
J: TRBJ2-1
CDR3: CASSFRFHNEQFF

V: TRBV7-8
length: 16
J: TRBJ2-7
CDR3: CASSLDAGTGATEQYF

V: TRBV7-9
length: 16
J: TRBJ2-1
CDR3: CASSSYQAGGLNEQFF

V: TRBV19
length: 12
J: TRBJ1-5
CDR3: CASSIGAQPQHF

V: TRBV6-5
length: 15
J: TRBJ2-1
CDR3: CASSFLDRGGNEQFF

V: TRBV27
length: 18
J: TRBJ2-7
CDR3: CASRRKAVGQLVFYEQYF

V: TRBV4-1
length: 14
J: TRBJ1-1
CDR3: CASSHSGVGTEAFF

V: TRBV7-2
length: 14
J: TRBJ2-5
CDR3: CASSLWTGKETQYF

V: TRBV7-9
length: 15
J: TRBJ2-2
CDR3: CASRSGDANTGELFF

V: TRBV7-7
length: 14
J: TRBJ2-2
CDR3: CASSQDWNTGELFF

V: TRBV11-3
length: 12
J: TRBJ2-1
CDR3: CASSDLFGEQFF

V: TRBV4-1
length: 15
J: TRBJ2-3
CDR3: CASSYGQASTDTQYF

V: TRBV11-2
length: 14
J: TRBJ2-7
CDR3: CASSLVRGPGEQYF

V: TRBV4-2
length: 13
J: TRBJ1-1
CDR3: CASSQDQGTEAFF

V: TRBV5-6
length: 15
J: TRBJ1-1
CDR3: CASSNPRGTGAQAFF

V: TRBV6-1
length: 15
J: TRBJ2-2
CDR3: CASRDRGVNTGELFF

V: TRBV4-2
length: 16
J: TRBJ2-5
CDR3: CASSQGEASRQETQYF

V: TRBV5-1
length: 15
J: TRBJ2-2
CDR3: CASSKGGVSTGELFF

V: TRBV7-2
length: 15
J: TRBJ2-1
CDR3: CASSLHGTGYNEQFF

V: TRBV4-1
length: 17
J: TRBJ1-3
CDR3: CASSQVTVPSLTPTKYF